This TCR beta chain was identified during a study of cytomegalovirus exposure and HLA in healthy donors. Notes on the study in general: In vitro, three CMV-associated chains proved specific for CMV antigens. Reports showed the classifier diagnosing cytomegalovirus status with high specificity and sensitivity. The investigators catalogued 150 or so TCR beta chains as cytomegalovirus-associated.

A remark on this clone: The antigen remains undetermined.

Sequencing was performed with immunoSEQ multiplex PCR; in TCRdb, only in-frame clones are kept and a portion is missing. The table shows around 94,000 clones, with about 95% occurring only once. This clonotype originated in a woman aged 18-29 years in good health and CMV-seronegative. Specimen: PBMCs.

CDR3 region: CSGSPAGNEQFF. The CDR3 coding sequence is TGCAGCGGCTCACCCGCGGGGAATGAGCAGTTCTTC. This chain links TRBV29-1 with TRBJ2-1, with D tentatively TRBD2 (6 bases). Germline lookup yields CDR1 SQVTM and CDR2 ANQGSEA. V was cut by 7 bases and J by 7 bases, with 14 bases left in between. This CDR3 region has 12 residues.